The 30 T cell receptor beta chains in this list originate from one sample, sequenced in a study of cytomegalovirus exposure and HLA in healthy donors. PCR involved 60 Vbeta and 13 Jbeta primers. TCRdb's copy holds only in-frame clones and misses some; the assay was immunoSEQ multiplex PCR. The profile shows nearly 110,000 clones, roughly 80% of them singletons. Sequenced material: PBMCs. The receptors were gathered from a man aged 50 to 60 in good health and CMV-seronegative.

This chain connects TRBV6-5 to TRBJ1-1; D is unresolved. The CDR3 is 13 amino acids. Trimming cost V 7 bases and J 1 base, with 10 bases left between them. The germline V gene has CDR1 MNHEY and CDR2 SVGAGI. The CDR3 sequence is CASISWANTEAFF. CDR3 sequence (DNA): TGTGCCAGCATCTCGTGGGCGAACACTGAAGCTTTCTTT.

CDR3 nucleotides: TGTGCCAGCAGTTCGAGATCATCAGGGACTGCTGAAGCTTTCTTT. It is translated as CASSSRSSGTAEAFF. The chain uses TRBV27 and TRBJ1-1; D possibly corresponds to TRBD1 (5 bases). CDR3 length: 15 residues. V was trimmed by 4 bases and J by 6 bases, leaving 18 bases between them. Germline CDR1 and CDR2: MNHEY and SMNVEV (reference sequence).

The chain couples TRBV11-2 to TRBJ2-1; TRBD2 aligns across 11 bases. CDR3 length: 14 amino acids. Germline V CDR1 and CDR2: SGHAT, FQNNGV. V was pared by 2 bases and J by 13 bases, with 7 bases of the junction left unmatched. The DNA of the CDR3 is TGTGCCAGCAGCTTAATTGATAGCGGGGGGGCACAGTTCTTC. Its translation: CASSLIDSGGAQFF. The whole variable domain, remainder taken from reference TRBV11-2 and TRBJ2-1, is EAGVAQSPRYKIIEKRQSVAFWCNPISGHATLYWYQQILGQGPKLLIQFQNNGVVDDSQLPKDRFSAERLKGVDSTLKIQPAKLEDSAVYLCASSLIDSGGAQFFGPGTRLTVL.

This clone was counted only a few times. This rearrangement joins TRBV10-3 to TRBJ1-5, with 8 positions matching TRBD1. Germline V gene sequence: CDR1 ENHRY, CDR2 SYGVKD. The V and J ends lost 3 bases and 7 bases, in that order; junction bases with no gene match: 8. The CDR3 has 15 residues. CDR3 in DNA: TGTGCCATCAGTGATAGCGACAGGGGATACCAGCCCCAGCATTTT. Protein sequence: CAISDSDRGYQPQHF.

V is TRBV7-9 and J is TRBJ2-1; a possible D gene is TRBD2 (6 bases). The CDR3 length is 14 residues. The germline V gene encodes CDR1 SEHNR and CDR2 FQNEAQ (reference sequence). V lost 6 bases, J lost 7 bases, and 16 bases lay in between. CDR3 coding DNA: TGTGCCAGCAGTCCCGCGGGGCCTTCTAATGAGCAGTTCTTC. It codes for CASSPAGPSNEQFF. The variable domain in full, completed from reference TRBV7-9 and TRBJ2-1, reads DTGVSQNPRHKITKRGQNVTFRCDPISEHNRLYWYRQTLGQGPEFLTYFQNEAQLEKSRLLSDRFSAERPKGSFSTLEIQRTEQGDSAMYLCASSPAGPSNEQFFGPGTRLTVL.

CDR3 nucleotide sequence: TGTGCCAGCAGCCGCGTCTCCGGGACAGACGGAGATACGCAGTATTTT. Translated, it gives CASSRVSGTDGDTQYF. The rearrangement joins TRBV7-3 to TRBJ2-3; 7 nucleotides agree with TRBD1. The germline V gene encodes CDR1 SGHTA and CDR2 FQGTGA. This CDR3 has 16 residues. The trim removed 5 bases at V and 5 bases at J, leaving 13 bases unmatched. Looking up the rest from reference TRBV7-3 and TRBJ2-3 gives the full variable domain: GAGVSQTPSNKVTEKGKYVELRCDPISGHTALYWYRQSLGQGPEFLIYFQGTGAADDSGLPNDRFFAVRPEGSVSTLKIQRTERGDSAVYLCASSRVSGTDGDTQYFGPGTRLTVL.

The chain employs TRBV19 and TRBJ1-1; no clear D. The CDR3 contains 12 residues. Between the trimmed V and J ends, which lost 7 bases and 0 bases, there was a span of 6 bases. The germline CDR1 and CDR2 sequences are LNHDA and SQIVND (reference sequence). This CDR3 is CASNSVNTEAFF. The CDR3 DNA follows: TGTGCCAGTAACTCCGTGAACACTGAAGCTTTCTTT.

A few counts support this clone. The V call is TRBV19, the J call TRBJ1-1, with 7 bases lining up with TRBD1. CDR1 and CDR2 from the germline V gene are LNHDA and SQIVND (reference sequence). The CDR3 contains 15 residues. The J segment lost 2 bases and the V segment lost 3 bases, leaving 6 bases of the junction unmatched. Here the CDR3 DNA reads TGTGCCAGTAGTATTATGGGGACAGTTAACACTGAAGCTTTCTTT. This encodes CASSIMGTVNTEAFF.

The V gene is TRBV7-6, the J gene TRBJ2-2, with 7 nucleotides matching TRBD1. The CDR3 contains 13 residues. Germline CDR1 SGHVS, CDR2 FNYEAQ. V gave up 6 bases and J gave up 7 bases; unmatched junction bases: 5. The CDR3 reads CASSSGGDGELFF. The CDR3 bases are TGTGCCAGCAGTTCAGGGGGTGACGGGGAGCTGTTTTTT.

CDR3 protein: CASSETGENTEAFF. The CDR3 region has the DNA TGTGCCAGCAGCGAGACAGGGGAGAACACTGAAGCTTTCTTT. The chain has TRBV6-1 and TRBJ1-1, with 8 nucleotides matching TRBD1. V dropped 6 bases and J dropped 1; count of bases not matched to a gene: 4. This CDR3 is 14 amino acids long. Per the germline V gene, CDR1 is MNHNS and CDR2 is SASEGT.

The chain uses TRBV7-9 and TRBJ2-1; 9 bases are a match to TRBD2. Germline V gives CDR1 SEHNR, CDR2 FQNEAQ (reference sequence). The CDR3 has 16 residues. V dropped 6 bases and J dropped 6; count of bases not matched to a gene: 12. The CDR3 is CASSFLSGGAGNEQFF. CDR3 nucleotides: TGTGCCAGCAGTTTTCTTAGCGGGGGAGCCGGCAATGAGCAGTTCTTC.

This clone was seen a single time. The J gene is TRBJ2-5, the V gene TRBV9; weak D call: TRBD2 (6 bases). The germline V and J ends were trimmed by 4 bases and 5 bases, with 15 bases remaining between them. CDR1 SGDLS and CDR2 YYNGEE come from the germline V gene. The CDR3 extends over 14 amino acids. The CDR3 sequence is CASSTLLAAETQYF. CDR3 in DNA: TGTGCCAGCAGCACACTACTAGCCGCCGAGACCCAGTACTTC.

The V and J genes are TRBV4-3 and TRBJ2-1, with a weak D call TRBD2 (5 bases). The CDR3 is made up of 15 amino acids. The germline gives CDR1 LGHNA, CDR2 YSLEER. The V and J ends lost 0 bases and 4 bases respectively, with 10 bases between them. CDR3 sequence (DNA): TGCGCCAGCAGCCAAGACTCCGGACTGTACAATGAGCAGTTCTTC. It encodes CASSQDSGLYNEQFF.

The sample holds a few counts of this clone. The chain carries TRBV7-8 and TRBJ1-5, with 10 positions matching TRBD1. V gave up 8 bases and J gave up 6 bases; unmatched junction bases: 10. Germline-derived CDR1 and CDR2 are SGHVS and FQNEAQ. The CDR3 extends over 15 amino acids. In DNA, the CDR3 is TGTGCCAGCGGACCGGGACAGGGGACAGGTCAGCCCCAGCATTTT. Encoded protein: CASGPGQGTGQPQHF.

This chain uses TRBV10-3 with TRBJ1-4; D is uncertain. The germline gives CDR1 ENHRY, CDR2 SYGVKD. The CDR3 sequence is 15 residues long. V was shortened by 0 bases and J by 0 bases, with 5 bases between the two germline ends. For the CDR3, the DNA is TGTGCCATCAGTGAGTCGGGAGCAACTAATGAAAAACTGTTTTTT. The encoded protein is CAISESGATNEKLFF.

This chain connects TRBV11-3 to TRBJ2-2; D is unresolved. V was clipped by 3 bases and J by 6 bases, with 8 bases between them. The length of the CDR3 is 13 residues. CDR1 is SGHNT and CDR2 is YENEEA in the germline V gene. The CDR3 DNA reads TGTGCCAGCAGCTTCGGGTGGGCCGGGGAGCTGTTTTTT. Encoded protein: CASSFGWAGELFF.

The rearrangement joins TRBV6-5 to TRBJ2-3; D not certain. CDR1 and CDR2 (germline): MNHEY, SVGAGI. The CDR3 sequence is 13 residues long. V was cut by 7 bases and J by 3 bases, with 11 bases left in between. CDR3 protein: CASTSQQTDTQYF. The CDR3 nucleotides are TGTGCCAGCACCTCCCAACAGACAGATACGCAGTATTTT.

The V and J genes are TRBV25-1 and TRBJ1-2, with a possible D match to TRBD1 (6 bases). Germline-derived CDR1 and CDR2 are MGHDK and SYGVNS. Trimming left V 2 bases short and J 8 bases short, with 21 bases between. The CDR3 contains 16 residues. This CDR3 reads CASSEIGTQKVGGYTF. CDR3 DNA: TGTGCCAGCAGTGAAATCGGGACACAAAAAGTCGGGGGCTACACCTTC.

Written as DNA, the CDR3 is TGTGCCAGCAGCTTAAGCACAGGGCTAATCAATCAGCCCCAGCATTTT. It is translated as CASSLSTGLINQPQHF. The chain couples TRBV7-9 to TRBJ1-5; D might be TRBD1 (6 bases). Germline-derived CDR1 and CDR2 are SEHNR and FQNEAQ (reference sequence). V was pared by 2 bases and J by 3 bases, with 14 bases between. There are 16 residues in the CDR3.

The J gene is TRBJ1-5, the V gene TRBV19; 7 nucleotides agree with TRBD1. V trimming: 6 bases; J trimming: 6 bases; junction bases outside the gene matches: 17. CDR3 length: 17 residues. Germline V gives CDR1 LNHDA, CDR2 SQIVND (reference sequence). CDR3 region: CASRHYGRQGSTQPQHF. CDR3 bases: TGTGCCAGTAGACATTACGGACGACAGGGATCCACTCAGCCCCAGCATTTT.

The CDR3 DNA reads as TGCGCCAGCAGCTTGACAGACTACAATGAGCAGTTCTTC. Translation: CASSLTDYNEQFF. The chain uses TRBV5-1 and TRBJ2-1, with unresolved D. In germline, CDR1 is SGHRS, CDR2 YFSETQ. CDR3 length: 13 residues. The V and J ends lost 1 base and 3 bases respectively, with 5 bases between them. The full variable domain, its missing parts supplied by reference TRBV5-1 and TRBJ2-1, is KAGVTQTPRYLIKTRGQQVTLSCSPISGHRSVSWYQQTPGQGLQFLFEYFSETQRNKGNFPGRFSGRQFSNSRSEMNVSTLELGDSALYLCASSLTDYNEQFFGPGTRLTVL.

This rearrangement joins TRBV9 to TRBJ1-2; no clear D gene. This CDR3 comprises 13 residues. Germline loops: CDR1 SGDLS, CDR2 YYNGEE. Trimming removed 0 bases from V and 2 bases from J, with 5 bases in between. The CDR3 DNA is TGTGCCAGCAGCGTAGGAGGGAACTATGGCTACACCTTC. Its protein is CASSVGGNYGYTF.

The V gene is TRBV7-8, the J gene TRBJ1-2; TRBD1 aligns across 11 bases. This CDR3 comprises 15 residues. V trimming: 1 base; J trimming: 6 bases; junction bases outside the gene matches: 4. Per the germline V gene, CDR1 is SGHVS and CDR2 is FQNEAQ. CDR3 protein: CASSLGTGGGNGYTF. The CDR3 DNA reads as TGTGCCAGCAGCTTAGGGACAGGGGGCGGAAATGGCTACACCTTC.

This clone was detected only a few times. V gene TRBV7-8 combines with J gene TRBJ2-7, with 9 bases that match TRBD2. This CDR3 has 14 amino acids. Germline CDR1 and CDR2: SGHVS and FQNEAQ. V trimming: 1 base; J trimming: 3 bases; junction bases outside the gene matches: 1. This CDR3 reads CASSLGRGGYEQYF. CDR3 nucleotides: TGTGCCAGCAGCTTAGGGCGGGGGGGCTACGAGCAGTACTTC.

This clone was seen once. DNA for the CDR3: TGTGCCAGCAGCCCGCGACAGGGGGGGAATTCACCCCTCCACTTT. Translating it yields CASSPRQGGNSPLHF. The J gene is TRBJ1-6, the V gene TRBV9; 9 nucleotides line up with TRBD1. The J segment lost 7 bases and the V segment lost 4 bases, leaving 6 bases of the junction unmatched. The CDR3 is made up of 15 amino acids. CDR1 and CDR2 (germline): SGDLS, YYNGEE.

The chain combines TRBV7-2 with TRBJ1-2; the D gene is possibly TRBD1 (6 bases). Germline V lookup: CDR1 SGHTA, CDR2 FQGNSA. The CDR3 runs 14 residues. V lost 1 base to trimming and J lost 5 bases, with 11 bases between them. The CDR3 DNA sequence: TGTGCCAGCAGCTTAGTAGGTCAGGGGTATGGCTACACCTTC. Its translation: CASSLVGQGYGYTF.

The chain uses TRBV5-1 and TRBJ1-2; 7 nucleotides line up with TRBD1. CDR1 is SGHRS and CDR2 is YFSETQ in the germline V gene. The trim removed 4 bases at V and 3 bases at J, leaving 6 bases unmatched. This CDR3 contains 14 residues. CDR3 sequence (DNA): TGCGCCAGCAGCGACCCAGGGGGTGACTATGGCTACACCTTC. It specifies CASSDPGGDYGYTF. Full variable domain (missing parts from reference TRBV5-1 and TRBJ1-2): KAGVTQTPRYLIKTRGQQVTLSCSPISGHRSVSWYQQTPGQGLQFLFEYFSETQRNKGNFPGRFSGRQFSNSRSEMNVSTLELGDSALYLCASSDPGGDYGYTFGSGTRLTVV.

This sequence joins TRBV7-9 and TRBJ2-5; 10 bases match TRBD2. Looked up from germline, CDR1 is SEHNR and CDR2 is FQNEAQ (reference sequence). V gave up 3 bases and J gave up 2 bases; unmatched junction bases: 0. This CDR3 has 14 amino acids. In DNA form, the CDR3 reads TGTGCCAGCAGCTTGGGACTAGCGCAAGAGACCCAGTACTTC. It encodes CASSLGLAQETQYF.

The chain combines TRBV5-1 with TRBJ2-3; 8 bases are a match to TRBD1. Trimming removed 4 bases from V and 3 bases from J; junction bases left unmatched: 7. This CDR3 is built from 15 residues. Germline V gene data show CDR1 as SGHRS and CDR2 as YFSETQ. The CDR3 protein is CASSVGDRGTDTQYF. The CDR3 nucleotides are TGCGCCAGCAGCGTTGGCGACAGGGGAACAGATACGCAGTATTTT.

J is TRBJ1-1 and V is TRBV4-1; TRBD1 might be the D (6 bases). The length of the CDR3 is 16 residues. The V gene lost 1 base and the J gene lost 3 bases, with 15 bases spanning the gap. Germline-derived CDR1 and CDR2 are MGHRA and YSYEKL. CDR3 coding DNA: TGCGCCAGCAGCCAAGGACATGGGACAAGCGACACTGAAGCTTTCTTT. Its protein is CASSQGHGTSDTEAFF.